This T cell receptor (beta chain) emerged from a study of OX40 agonist ivuxolimab in advanced cancers. Study-level information: Patients were infused with ivuxolimab every 2 weeks at 0.01 to 10 mg/kg. Patients treated during dose escalation were battling hepatocellular carcinoma, melanoma, renal cell or head and neck cancer.

This CDR3 is built from 12 residues. In germline, CDR1 is LNHDA, CDR2 SQIVND (reference sequence). Trimming removed 3 bases from V and 7 bases from J, with 9 bases in between. No patient had autoimmune disease or received systemic immunosuppression. Cycle 7 day 1, cycle 4 day 1, and baseline were the timepoints at which blood was sampled. The repertoire was sequenced with immunoSEQ multiplex PCR; TCRdb's copy has only in-frame clones and lacks some. The table lists 50,000 to 70,000 clones, about nine tenths of them singletons. This chain uses TRBV19 with TRBJ1-1; D remains ambiguous. The origin of this receptor is an adult with an advanced solid tumor such as melanoma, head and neck, liver or kidney cancer. The sequencing here drew on CD4+ or CD8+ T cells sorted from blood, taken in a trial of the OX40 agonist ivuxolimab. CDR3 sequence: CASSMGGGEAFF. Written as DNA, the CDR3 is TGTGCCAGTAGTATGGGTGGCGGTGAAGCTTTCTTT.